A single sample gave rise to the 6 T cell receptor beta chains below, sequenced in a study of graft-versus-host responses after intestinal transplantation. Clones were sequenced by immunoSEQ multiplex PCR, and TCRdb holds only the in-frame ones, with some missing. The table has some 140,000 clones, around 90% seen once; the top ten hold 0.19%. What these receptors recognize is not known. Sequences were derived from unstimulated CD4+ T cells sorted from spleen or lymph node cells, sampled before intestinal transplant. The source of these receptors is a human donor who received an intestinal transplant.

This chain links TRBV19 with TRBJ2-1; 9 nucleotides agree with TRBD1. The V and J ends lost 6 bases and 10 bases, in that order; junction bases with no gene match: 10. The CDR3 is made up of 14 amino acids. Germline assignment: CDR1 LNHDA and CDR2 SQIVND (reference sequence). CDR3 coding DNA: TGTGCCAGTAGGGGGGACAGGGTCGCCAACGAGCAGTTCTTC. Translation: CASRGDRVANEQFF.

This chain uses TRBV6-1 with TRBJ2-3; TRBD2 aligns across 7 bases. Germline V gene lookup returns CDR1 MNHNS and CDR2 SASEGT. V was clipped by 2 bases and J by 2 bases; unmatched bases: 4. This CDR3 is built from 15 residues. Here the CDR3 DNA reads TGTGCCAGCAGTGAAAACAGCGGGATCACAGATACGCAGTATTTT. Translating it yields CASSENSGITDTQYF.

The rearrangement links TRBV28 to TRBJ2-7, with D possibly matching TRBD2 (6 bases). Germline V gene sequence: CDR1 MDHEN, CDR2 SYDVKM. The CDR3 is 13 residues long. V gave up 5 bases and J gave up 1 base, with 9 bases separating them. CDR3 sequence (DNA): TGTGCCAGCAGTCGACTAGTATCCTACGAGCAGTACTTC. Protein: CASSRLVSYEQYF.

The table lists this clone with a few counts. The genes are TRBV10-3 and TRBJ2-7, with D possibly TRBD1 on 5 matching bases. The germline V and J ends were trimmed by 6 bases and 3 bases, with 12 bases remaining between them. From germline, CDR1 is ENHRY and CDR2 SYGVKD. This CDR3 region has 13 residues. The CDR3 loop reads CAIRGASSYEQYF. CDR3 nucleotide sequence: TGTGCCATCAGAGGGGCTAGTAGCTACGAGCAGTACTTC.

This chain connects TRBV5-1 to TRBJ1-4; D might be TRBD1 (5 bases). The CDR3 contains 14 residues. Germline V CDR1 and CDR2: SGHRS, YFSETQ. With 5 bases removed from V and 5 bases from J, the gap between germline ends came to 13 bases. CDR3 coding DNA: TGCGCCAGCAGACCGACAGTTGCAAATGAAAAACTGTTTTTT. Protein: CASRPTVANEKLFF.

This rearrangement joins TRBV9 to TRBJ2-3; TRBD2 agrees at 10 bases. V trimming: 7 bases; J trimming: 3 bases; junction bases outside the gene matches: 2. The CDR3 is 13 residues long. Germline V gives CDR1 SGDLS, CDR2 YYNGEE. This chain's CDR3 is CASGTSVTDTQYF. The CDR3 bases are TGTGCCAGCGGGACTAGCGTTACAGATACGCAGTATTTT.